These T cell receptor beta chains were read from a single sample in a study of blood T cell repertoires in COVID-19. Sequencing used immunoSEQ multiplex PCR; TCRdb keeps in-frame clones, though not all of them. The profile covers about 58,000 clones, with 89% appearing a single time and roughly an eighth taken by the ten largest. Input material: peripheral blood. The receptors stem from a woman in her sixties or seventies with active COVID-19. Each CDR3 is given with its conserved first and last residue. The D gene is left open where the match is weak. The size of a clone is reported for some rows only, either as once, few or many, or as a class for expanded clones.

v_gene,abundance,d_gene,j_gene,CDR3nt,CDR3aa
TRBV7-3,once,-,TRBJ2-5,TGTGCCAGCAGCTCCCCCACAATCGAGACCCAGTACTTC,CASSSPTIETQYF
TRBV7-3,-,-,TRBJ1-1,TGTGCCAGCAGCCTTGGACAGAACACTGAAGCTTTCTTT,CASSLGQNTEAFF
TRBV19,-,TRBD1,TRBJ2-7,TGTGCCAGTACCATAAGTCCAGGGGGCTACGAGCAGTACTTC,CASTISPGGYEQYF
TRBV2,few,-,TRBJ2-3,TGTGCCAGCAGGGAGGGACAGCGCACAGATACGCAGTATTTT,CASREGQRTDTQYF
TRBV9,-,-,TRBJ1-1,TGTGCCAGCAGCCGCAGGTCGGGGTCGGGCACTGAAGCTTTCTTT,CASSRRSGSGTEAFF
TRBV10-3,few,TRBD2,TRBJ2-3,TGTGCCATCAGCGGGGGGGTTCGAGGAGATACGCAGTATTTT,CAISGGVRGDTQYF
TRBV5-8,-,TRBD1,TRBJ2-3,TGTGCCAGCAGCGACCCAGGGGGCTCTAGCACAGATACGCAGTATTTT,CASSDPGGSSTDTQYF
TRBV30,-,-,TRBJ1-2,TGTGCCTGGAGTTTGCAGGGTCTCGGCTACACCTTC,CAWSLQGLGYTF
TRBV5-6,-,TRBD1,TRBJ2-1,TGTGCCAGCAGTTTGAGGGGGCTCTTCAATGAGCAGTTCTTC,CASSLRGLFNEQFF
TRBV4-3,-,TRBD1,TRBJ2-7,TGCGCCAGCAGCCCCCGGACAGGGTCCTACGAGCAGTACTTC,CASSPRTGSYEQYF
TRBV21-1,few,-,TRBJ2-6,TGTGCCAGCAGCAACGAGGACAGGGGGTTCACTGGGGCCAACGTCCTGACTTTC,CASSNEDRGFTGANVLTF
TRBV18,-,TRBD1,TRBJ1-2,TGTGCCAGCTCACCGACAGGGAGCAGGGTGCATGGCTACACCTTC,CASSPTGSRVHGYTF
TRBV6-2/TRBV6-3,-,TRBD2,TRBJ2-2,TGTGCCAGCAGTTTGGCTAGCGGGGGGGCTTACACCGGGGAGCTGTTTTTT,CASSLASGGAYTGELFF
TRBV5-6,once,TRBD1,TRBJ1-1,TGTGCCAGCAGCCCCGGACAGGGACGATTGAACACTGAAGCTTTCTTT,CASSPGQGRLNTEAFF
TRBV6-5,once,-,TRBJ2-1,TGTGCCAGCAGATTAGATGCCGGGGTCAATGAGCAGTTCTTC,CASRLDAGVNEQFF
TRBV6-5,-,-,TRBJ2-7,TGTGCCAGCAGTTACCTGGGAGGCTACGAGCAGTACTTC,CASSYLGGYEQYF
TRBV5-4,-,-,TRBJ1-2,TGTGCCAGCAGCTTGTCGAGGGACTACTTCGCCGGACGTGGCTACACCTTC,CASSLSRDYFAGRGYTF
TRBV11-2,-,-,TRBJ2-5,TGTGCCAGCAGCTTAGATCGAGGTCCCCAGTACTTC,CASSLDRGPQYF
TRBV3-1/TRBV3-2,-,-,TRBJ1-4,TGTGCCAGCAGCCGTAGCGCTGGAACCACTAATGAAAAACTGTTTTTT,CASSRSAGTTNEKLFF
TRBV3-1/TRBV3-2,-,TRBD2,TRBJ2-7,TGTGCCAGCAGCCCTAGCGGGGGGTCCTACGAGCAGTACTTC,CASSPSGGSYEQYF
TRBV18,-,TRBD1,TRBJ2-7,TGTGCCAGCTCACCAAGGACAGGGTCCCACGAGCAGTACTTC,CASSPRTGSHEQYF
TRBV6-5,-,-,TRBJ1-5,TGTGCCAGCAGTTCTAGACAGGCCCACTGGGATCAGCCCCAGCATTTT,CASSSRQAHWDQPQHF
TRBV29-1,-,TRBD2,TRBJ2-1,TGCAGCGTTGTCCTTAGCGGGGGGGCCTGGAACAATGAGCAGTTCTTC,CSVVLSGGAWNNEQFF
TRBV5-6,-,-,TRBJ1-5,TGTGCCAGCAGCATGGCGGGGGGAGTAGGGCAGCCCCAGCATTTT,CASSMAGGVGQPQHF
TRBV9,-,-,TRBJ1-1,TGTGCCAGCAGCGTCGGCGGGGCCGAAGCTTTCTTT,CASSVGGAEAFF
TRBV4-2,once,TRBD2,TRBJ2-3,TGTGCCAGCAGCCAAGTAGCGGGGGGGGATTCTAGCACAGATACGCAGTATTTT,CASSQVAGGDSSTDTQYF
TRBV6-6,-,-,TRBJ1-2,TGTGCCAGCAGTTGGCCACGAGGCTACACCTTC,CASSWPRGYTF
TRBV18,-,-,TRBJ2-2,TGTGCCAGCTCACCAAGACAGGCTGGAAACACCGGGGAGCTGTTTTTT,CASSPRQAGNTGELFF
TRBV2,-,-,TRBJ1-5,TGTGCCAGCATGCCGGACTGGCGGGAGCCCCAGCATTTT,CASMPDWREPQHF
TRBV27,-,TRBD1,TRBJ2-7,TGTGCCAGCAGGGGACAGGGGGCCATTCACGAGCAGTACTTC,CASRGQGAIHEQYF
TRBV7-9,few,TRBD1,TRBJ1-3,TGTGCCAGCAGCTTAGAGCCGACAGGGCGAAACACCATATATTTT,CASSLEPTGRNTIYF